Described below is a single TCR beta chain sequence and its context. Its target is unknown. The sample comes from a study of T cells in tuberculosis. Points from the study as a whole: Classification accuracy was 87% (AUROC 0.90) with the GMM-specific repertoire. Smaller distances to GMM-specific TCRs suggested their expansion in active tuberculosis.

The repertoire was sequenced with immunoSEQ multiplex PCR; TCRdb's copy has only in-frame clones and lacks some. The table lists about 33,000 clones, about 85% of them singletons. As to time point: new active TB diagnosis, blood taken before or within 7 days of starting treatment. Germline values: CDR1 MDHEN, CDR2 SYDVKM. V gave up 4 bases and J gave up 4 bases, with 16 bases separating them. This CDR3 spans 15 amino acids. The sample consisted of PBMCs, taken at tuberculosis diagnosis. V usage is TRBV28 and J usage is TRBJ1-1, with D maybe TRBD1 (6 bases). This clonotype was obtained from an adult with tuberculosis. CDR3 protein: CASSSHITGSTEAFF. The CDR3 DNA reads as TGTGCCAGCAGTTCGCACATAACAGGGTCCACTGAAGCTTTCTTT.